One TCR beta chain is described in this entry. Its antigen is currently unknown. The data stem from a study of beta chain features in type 1 diabetes. Study results and limitations: All four CD4+ subsets of Type 1 diabetes patients contained TCRB CDR3s that were moderately but significantly shorter.

The authors reverse transcribed all of the isolated RNA, so sequencing captured expressed TCRB transcripts. TCRdb keeps only in-frame clones here, not all; method: immunoSEQ multiplex PCR. This table has hundreds of thousands of clones, 15% appearing once. Trimming removed 4 bases at V and 6 bases at J, with 19 bases between. Per germline, CDR1 SEHNR and CDR2 FQNEAQ (reference sequence). This CDR3 is 15 amino acids long. This rearrangement joins TRBV7-9 to TRBJ2-7, with D possibly TRBD1 on 6 matching bases. Material: naive CD4+ T cells from blood. The receptor's source is a man between 18 and 29 years old with type 1 diabetes. The CDR3 DNA sequence: TGTGCCAGCAGCTCATCCCGGGACATGGGCGGCGAGCAGTACTTC. It yields the protein CASSSSRDMGGEQYF.